This T cell receptor (beta chain) derives from a study of blood T cells in healthy people across ages (dated by TCRdb to about 2015). Background on the whole study: In model experiments, template switching captured roughly one uniquely barcoded TCR beta cDNA molecule for every two T cells. Age-related changes in TCR beta repertoire diversity were measured in the study by deep sequencing normalized with unique cDNA molecular identifiers. The donors were divided into four age groups: young (average around 17 years), middle-aged (roughly 40), aged (around 67) and long-lived (more than 75). Donors of different ages were randomly distributed across sequencing lanes to avoid experimental bias. The study analyzed two additional independent replicas of 1 million unique cDNA reads from the same blood draw for two donors, one aged 18 to 30 and one aged 80 or older. Overall study results and their limits: Compared with the aged group, more naive CD4+ T cells, fewer expanded clones and increased TCR diversity were shown by the long-lived group, suggesting age selection. The percentage of naive T cells measured by flow cytometry correlated strongly with observed TCR beta diversity. Estimates of total diversity from one million sequenced T cells were regarded as lower bounds and underestimates. The CMV infection status of donors was not known, potentially confounding age-related changes in expanded clonotypes. Conclusive comparison of naive and antigen-experienced compartments was prevented by the profiling of bulk unsorted PBMCs. Observed TCR beta diversity per million T cells fell roughly linearly with age, and a significant reduction was already apparent by age around 40.

The CDR3 runs 13 amino acids, cysteine and phenylalanine included. The DNA shown is the 39-base CDR3, in frame from base 1. According to the germline V gene, CDR1 reads SGHTA and CDR2 reads FQGTGA. Library preparation was by 5' RACE. Data came from an Illumina HiSeq 2500. A second about 7 to 12 cycle PCR used a sample-barcoded 5' primer and a J-beta primer mix. A template-switch 5' adaptor carrying 12 random nucleotides introduced a unique molecular identifier onto each TCR beta cDNA molecule. Each sample yielded at least 2.5 million CDR3-containing paired-end reads. First-strand cDNA was synthesized from all RNA with the Mint cDNA synthesis kit, primed by a TRBC-specific oligonucleotide. Following uracil-DNA glycosylase treatment, all cDNA underwent a first 18-cycle PCR with the universal primers M1SS and BC2_uni_R. As for how the authors treated the data: For normalization, 1 million high-quality reads, each with a distinct molecular identifier, were randomly selected from each sample. Reads with shared molecular identifiers were discarded instead of being binned into consensus sequences. MiTCR, with a Q25 quality threshold and the strictest error-elimination algorithm, was used for CDR3 identification, clonotype clustering and error correction. A nonparametric unseen species model with Euler transformation was used to estimate lower-bound total TCR beta diversity. TCRdb ran its own pipeline on the public reads, namely fastp trimming at Q25 and MiXCR clone calling, and kept in-frame beta chains. Duplicate CDR3 protein sequences are folded into a single record with the most common DNA and genes. The authors' filters were not applied to this entry. Within this sample are around 970,000 distinct CDR3 sequences, with about 53% of them counted one time only. Roughly a fifth of the sample lies in the top ten.

Concerning this clonotype itself: Its recognized antigen is unknown. Base qualities were left out, and no much larger clone turns up one base away.

The roughly 39 donors, aged about 6 to 100 years, were systemically healthy Caucasian individuals from Russia. Approximately 9.7 milliliters of peripheral blood were drawn from each donor into EDTA-treated Vacutainer tubes. Ficoll-Paque density-gradient centrifugation was used to isolate PBMCs, with at least 6 million per sample. Trizol reagent was used to extract total RNA from the PBMCs, yielding at least 6 micrograms per sample. Naive CD45RAhigh/CD27high T cell percentages were measured by flow cytometry on a PBMC aliquot from every donor. The sequence joins TRBV7-3 to TRBJ2-7; the D gene cannot be named for sure. The J call may be faulty, since TRBJ2-5 better matches the DNA end. The sequencing input was blood. The TCR originated in a woman in her sixties or seventies in good health. The CDR3 here reads CASSPYGAETQYF. Read as DNA, the sequence is TGTGCCAGCAGCCCTTACGGAGCAGAGACCCAGTACTTC.